This paragraph covers one T cell receptor (beta chain) sequence. Only in-frame clones appear in the TCRdb table, and some are missing; sequencing was by immunoSEQ multiplex PCR. The repertoire holds some 14,000 clones, with approximately 87% as singletons. There are 11 residues in the CDR3. The germline V and J ends were trimmed by 3 bases and 9 bases, with 11 bases remaining between them. Germline V gene sequence: CDR1 GTSNPN, CDR2 SVGIG (reference sequence). These data are taken from a study of OX40 agonist ivuxolimab in advanced cancers. Sample: CD4+ or CD8+ T cells sorted from blood, taken in a trial of the OX40 agonist ivuxolimab. The V and J genes are TRBV30 and TRBJ1-1, with D uncertain. The TCR comes from an adult with an advanced solid tumor such as melanoma, head and neck, liver or kidney cancer. CDR3 bases: TGTGCCTGGAGGCCGGGCCCTAAAGCTTTCTTT. Protein: CAWRPGPKAFF.